This TCR beta chain was sequenced for a study of CD8+CD57+ T cells in acquired aplastic anemia. On the study more broadly: Quantities of DNA derived from sorted CD4+ and CD8+ cells averaged about 3.2 ug.

Findings and caveats of the study: The same twenty-nine CD8+ CDR3 sequences occurred in patients and in controls.

The template used for profiling TCR beta VDJ and CDR3 was genomic DNA. TCRdb re-analysed the reads in MiXCR, keeping a single row per CDR3 protein. The data show some 150,000 distinct CDR3 sequences, roughly 49% seen once. Flow cytometry had shown expanded CD8+CD57+ cells in the patients chosen for sequencing. The table lists this clonotype with many counts. Its antigen is still unknown. This receptor was obtained from a human donor with aplastic anemia. The material sequenced was sorted CD4+, CD8+, or CD8+CD57+ T cells (not recorded which) from PBMCs.

The CDR3 nucleotides read TGTGCCAGCAGCTTAGCGCCCAGCGGGAGCACTGAAGCTTTCTTT. The encoded protein is CASSLAPSGSTEAFF. The chain is built from TRBV7-9 and TRBJ1-1, with D unresolved. With 0 bases removed from V and 4 bases from J, the gap between germline ends came to 12 bases. Germline lookup yields CDR1 SEHNR and CDR2 FQNEAQ (reference sequence). CDR3 length: 15 amino acids.